This T cell receptor beta chain was found in a study of T cell changes during pregnancy in multiple sclerosis. Profiling relied on immunoSEQ multiplex PCR, and the TCRdb table lists in-frame clones only, not all of them. The table shows approximately 100,000 clones, with 90% to 95% occurring only once. The CDR3 loop spans 15 amino acids. The V segment lost 6 bases and the J segment 4 bases; nucleotides outside the gene matches: 11. The germline V gene has CDR1 MNHEY and CDR2 SVGAGI. This clone was observed a single time. The sample in question was peripheral blood, obtained in the first trimester of pregnancy. The chain is built from TRBV6-5 and TRBJ1-1, with 7 bases that match TRBD1. This TCR derives from a female donor with multiple sclerosis, enrolled in a pregnancy study. CDR3 in DNA: TGTGCCAGCAGCATACCCAAGTCAGGGGGCACTGAAGCTTTCTTT. Encoded protein: CASSIPKSGGTEAFF.